A single sample is the source of the 19 T cell receptor beta chains below, sequenced in a study of shared clonotypes between healthy human individuals. Here immunoSEQ multiplex PCR was the method, and the copy in TCRdb shows in-frame clones only, minus some. The sample lists about 2,500,000 clones, around nine tenths occurring once. The sample was naive CD4+ T cells sorted from blood. Subset reported: CD45RA+ positively selected. The receptors here all came from a man between 18 and 35 years old in good health.

The genes are TRBV2 and TRBJ2-1; unclear D gene. The CDR3 totals 10 residues. Trimming removed 8 bases from V and 7 bases from J, with 6 bases in between. Germline CDR1 is SNHLY and CDR2 is FYNNEI. The CDR3 region is CASETNEQFF. As DNA, the CDR3 is TGTGCCAGCGAGACAAATGAGCAGTTCTTC.

The V call is TRBV6-6, the J call TRBJ2-7, with D maybe TRBD2 (6 bases). V was shortened by 0 bases and J by 3 bases, with 12 bases between the two germline ends. The length of the CDR3 is 15 residues. Germline V gene data show CDR1 as MNHNY and CDR2 as SVGAGI (reference sequence). The CDR3 nucleotides read TGTGCCAGCAGTTACTCGTTTGGGGGACTCTACGAGCAGTACTTC. This encodes CASSYSFGGLYEQYF.

This chain links TRBV6-6 with TRBJ1-6; 10 positions match TRBD1. V shed 2 bases and J 8 bases; nucleotides not matched to a gene: 3. There are 15 residues in the CDR3. Germline V gives CDR1 MNHNY, CDR2 SVGAGI (reference sequence). The CDR3 DNA sequence: TGTGCCAGCAGTTACAGGGACAGGGGTGATTCACCCCTCCACTTT. Residues: CASSYRDRGDSPLHF.

V usage is TRBV7-2 and J usage is TRBJ2-1; 8 bases align to TRBD2. The CDR3 covers 15 residues. The ends lost 5 bases at V and 2 bases at J; junction bases unmatched: 5. Looked up from germline, CDR1 is SGHTA and CDR2 is FQGNSA. In DNA, the CDR3 is TGTGCCAGCAGCCTGACTAGCGATCCCTACAATGAGCAGTTCTTC. Its protein product is CASSLTSDPYNEQFF.

The genes are TRBV21-1 and TRBJ1-6; the tabulated D call, TRBD1, remains unverified against the DNA. TRBV21-1 is given as a pseudogene. The CDR3 consists of 16 residues. This CDR3 reads CASSKAGQPYNSPLHF. The CDR3 bases are TGTGCCAGCAGCAAAGCGGGACAGCCATATAATTCACCCCTCCACTTT.

The chain combines TRBV2 with TRBJ2-5, with TRBD1 matching 7 bases. Germline CDR1 reads SNHLY; CDR2 reads FYNNEI. V was clipped by 4 bases and J by 5 bases; unmatched bases: 4. The CDR3 contains 13 residues. The DNA for the CDR3 is TGTGCCAGCAGTGTTCGACAGGGTGAGACCCAGTACTTC. Translated, it gives CASSVRQGETQYF. Full variable domain (outside the CDR3, taken from reference TRBV2 and TRBJ2-5): EPEVTQTPSHQVTQMGQEVILRCVPISNHLYFYWYRQILGQKVEFLVSFYNNEISEKSEIFDDQFSVERPDGSNFTLKIRSTKLEDSAMYFCASSVRQGETQYFGPGTRLLVL.

The V call is TRBV5-1, the J call TRBJ1-4; no definite D call. CDR1 and CDR2 (germline): SGHRS, YFSETQ. V was shortened by 1 base and J by 7 bases, with 17 bases between the two germline ends. The CDR3 is 16 amino acids. The CDR3 sequence: CASSLRVGGQSEKLFF. For the CDR3, the DNA is TGCGCCAGCAGCTTGAGGGTAGGAGGCCAGAGTGAAAAACTGTTTTTT.

The chain combines TRBV6-6 with TRBJ2-2; D call uncertain. Germline values: CDR1 MNHNY, CDR2 SVGAGI (reference sequence). Trimming took 6 bases from V and 0 from J, leaving 14 bases between them. The CDR3 loop spans 16 amino acids. The DNA for the CDR3 is TGTGCCAGCAGACGAGCTAATAAAGCGAACACCGGGGAGCTGTTTTTT. It codes for CASRRANKANTGELFF.

The chain employs TRBV7-9 and TRBJ2-5; the match to TRBD2 covers 8 bases. Losses at the gene ends were 8 bases for V and 2 bases for J; bases not matched to a gene: 4. The CDR3 spans 13 residues. Germline V gene sequence: CDR1 SEHNR, CDR2 FQNEAQ (reference sequence). The CDR3 spells CASATSAQETQYF. CDR3 DNA sequence: TGTGCCAGCGCGACTAGCGCGCAAGAGACCCAGTACTTC.

The genes are TRBV15 and TRBJ2-7, with unresolved D. CDR3 length equals 11 residues. The V gene's germline CDR1 is LNHNV and CDR2 YYDKDF (reference sequence). V shed 2 bases and J shed 5 bases, with 4 bases lying between them. CDR3 amino acids: CATSRLNEQYF. The CDR3 nucleotides read TGTGCCACCAGCAGATTGAACGAGCAGTACTTC.

The rearrangement joins TRBV6-1 to TRBJ2-7; TRBD1 or TRBD2 may be the D gene (5 bases each). Trimming took 10 bases from V and 2 from J, leaving 21 bases between them. The CDR3 runs to 15 residues. Germline values: CDR1 MNHNS, CDR2 SASEGT. The CDR3 DNA follows: TGTGCCACTCAAACCGGGACCGGCGGAACCTACGAGCAGTACTTC. Translated, it gives CATQTGTGGTYEQYF.

V and J are TRBV14 and TRBJ2-7, with 10 positions matching TRBD1. This CDR3 comprises 14 residues. From germline, CDR1 is SGHDN and CDR2 FVKESK. J gave up 7 bases and V 4 bases, and 7 bases lay outside the gene matches. The chain's CDR3 is CASSPGTGVREQYF. The CDR3 nucleotides are TGTGCCAGCAGCCCTGGGACAGGGGTTCGGGAGCAGTACTTC.

This clone appeared a few times. This chain connects TRBV29-1 to TRBJ1-1; D unresolved. In germline, CDR1 is SQVTM, CDR2 ANQGSEA. This CDR3 is built from 11 residues. V dropped 6 bases and J dropped 8 bases, with 13 bases sitting between them. The CDR3 reads CSVTLQPEAFF. In DNA form, the CDR3 reads TGCAGCGTCACACTTCAGCCCGAAGCTTTCTTT.

This clone was seen once. The rearrangement joins TRBV7-9 to TRBJ2-3; 7 nucleotides line up with TRBD1. The J segment lost 0 bases and the V segment lost 2 bases, leaving 2 bases of the junction unmatched. The CDR3 runs 15 residues. Germline V CDR1 and CDR2: SEHNR, FQNEAQ (reference sequence). The CDR3 sequence is CASSLWTGSTDTQYF. DNA of the CDR3: TGTGCCAGCAGCTTATGGACAGGAAGCACAGATACGCAGTATTTT. The variable domain in full, completed from reference TRBV7-9 and TRBJ2-3, reads DTGVSQNPRHKITKRGQNVTFRCDPISEHNRLYWYRQTLGQGPEFLTYFQNEAQLEKSRLLSDRFSAERPKGSFSTLEIQRTEQGDSAMYLCASSLWTGSTDTQYFGPGTRLTVL.

The chain carries TRBV9 and TRBJ1-5; maybe TRBD1 (6 bases). CDR3 length: 15 residues. The germline CDR1 and CDR2 sequences are SGDLS and YYNGEE. The V and J ends lost 4 bases and 7 bases respectively, with 18 bases between them. CDR3 amino acids: CASSPREGQGQPQHF. The CDR3 DNA is TGTGCCAGCAGCCCTCGAGAGGGGCAGGGGCAGCCCCAGCATTTT.

The chain is built from TRBV19 and TRBJ1-3; D perhaps matches TRBD1 (6 bases). CDR1 LNHDA and CDR2 SQIVND come from the germline V gene (reference sequence). The ends were cut back, 8 bases at V and 0 bases at J, with 11 bases in the middle. This CDR3 region has 14 residues. DNA of the CDR3: TGTGCCAGTCTCTGGACAGCCTCTGGAAACACCATATATTTT. As protein: CASLWTASGNTIYF. Complete variable domain (other parts from reference TRBV19 and TRBJ1-3): DGGITQSPKYLFRKEGQNVTLSCEQNLNHDAMYWYRQDPGQGLRLIYYSQIVNDFQKGDIAEGYSVSREKKESFPLTVTSAQKNPTAFYLCASLWTASGNTIYFGEGSWLTVV.

The rearrangement joins TRBV18 to TRBJ1-6; D perhaps matches TRBD1 (6 bases). The CDR3 has 17 amino acids. Trimming removed 3 bases at V and 5 bases at J, with 17 bases between. Germline loops: CDR1 KGHSH, CDR2 LQKENI. The DNA for the CDR3 is TGTGCCAGCTCACCCAAGGGGGGCCCGGGTAATAATTCACCCCTCCACTTT. Its protein is CASSPKGGPGNNSPLHF.

This chain uses TRBV7-9 with TRBJ2-1; tentatively, D is TRBD2 (5 bases). V lost 0 bases, J lost 9 bases, and 9 bases lay in between. CDR1 and CDR2 (germline): SEHNR, FQNEAQ (reference sequence). CDR3 length equals 13 residues. This CDR3 is CASSLAAEAEQFF. The CDR3 nucleotides read TGTGCCAGCAGCTTAGCGGCGGAGGCTGAGCAGTTCTTC.

This clone was found once. J is TRBJ1-3 and V is TRBV11-2, with D hard to call. V lost 6 bases, J lost 0 bases, and 18 bases lay in between. Germline V gene lookup returns CDR1 SGHAT and CDR2 FQNNGV. This CDR3 is built from 17 residues. The CDR3, as DNA: TGTGCCAGCAGTTATATCCTCGGACGGCTCTCTGGAAACACCATATATTTT. Translating it yields CASSYILGRLSGNTIYF.